The clone carrying this TCR beta chain was found a few times. Its antigen is not known. PCR was performed a second time for about 7 to 11 cycles using a sample-barcoded 5' primer and a J-beta primer mix. TCRdb called the 5' RACE reads again in MiXCR, with one record for every CDR3 protein. The table records hundreds of thousands of distinct CDR3 sequences, just under 25% of them present only once. The data stem from a study of blood T cells in healthy people across ages. Overall study results and limits: Unsorted PBMCs prevented conclusive naive versus antigen-experienced comparison.

This same sample was also part of a study on T cells of mothers and their children. That investigation notes: Healthy Caucasian mothers, three in number, and their six children were the donors. There were over 10 million TCR beta CDR3 reads from each mother and around 2.9 million from each child. Slightly higher overlap, not significant, was seen in related mother-child pairs than in unrelated pairs.

The clonotype comes from a boy younger than 18 in good health. Source material: blood.

The CDR3 DNA is TGCGCCAGCAGCCCCGGGACGGCGTCCTATTATGGCTACACCTTC. This translates into CASSPGTASYYGYTF. The chain employs TRBV5-1 and TRBJ1-2; D is perhaps TRBD1 (5 bases). V lost 4 bases and J lost 5, with 18 bases in between. From germline, CDR1 is SGHRS and CDR2 YFSETQ. The CDR3 is made up of 15 amino acids.